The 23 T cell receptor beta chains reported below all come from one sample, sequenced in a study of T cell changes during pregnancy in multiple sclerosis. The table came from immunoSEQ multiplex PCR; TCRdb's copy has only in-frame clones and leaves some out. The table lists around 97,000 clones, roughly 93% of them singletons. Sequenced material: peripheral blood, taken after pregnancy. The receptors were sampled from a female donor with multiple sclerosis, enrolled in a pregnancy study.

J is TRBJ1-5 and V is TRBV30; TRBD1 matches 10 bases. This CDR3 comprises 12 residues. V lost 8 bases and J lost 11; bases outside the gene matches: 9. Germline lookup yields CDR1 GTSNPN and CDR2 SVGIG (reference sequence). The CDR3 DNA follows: TGTGCCACGGACAGGGGGGAACATTCCCAGCATTTT. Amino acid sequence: CATDRGEHSQHF.

The CDR3 spells CASSVDPAGGANEQFF. The CDR3 bases are TGTGCCAGCAGCGTAGACCCAGCGGGAGGGGCGAATGAGCAGTTCTTC. The chain uses TRBV9 and TRBJ2-1, with 10 nucleotides matching TRBD2. The CDR3 totals 16 residues. V lost 0 bases to trimming and J lost 7 bases; unmatched junction nucleotides: 7. Per germline, CDR1 SGDLS and CDR2 YYNGEE.

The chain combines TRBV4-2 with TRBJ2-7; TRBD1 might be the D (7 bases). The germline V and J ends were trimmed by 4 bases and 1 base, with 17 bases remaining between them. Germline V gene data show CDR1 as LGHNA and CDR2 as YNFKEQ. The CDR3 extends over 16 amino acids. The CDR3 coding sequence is TGTGCCAGCAGCCTATTGGGGGCAGGGGGGTCCTACGAGCAGTACTTC. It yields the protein CASSLLGAGGSYEQYF.

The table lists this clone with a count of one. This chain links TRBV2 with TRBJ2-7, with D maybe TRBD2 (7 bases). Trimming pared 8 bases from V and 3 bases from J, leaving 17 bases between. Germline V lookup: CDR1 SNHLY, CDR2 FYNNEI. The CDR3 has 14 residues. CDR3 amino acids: CASQRGTTIYEQYF. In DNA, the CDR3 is TGTGCCAGCCAAAGGGGGACTACCATCTACGAGCAGTACTTC.

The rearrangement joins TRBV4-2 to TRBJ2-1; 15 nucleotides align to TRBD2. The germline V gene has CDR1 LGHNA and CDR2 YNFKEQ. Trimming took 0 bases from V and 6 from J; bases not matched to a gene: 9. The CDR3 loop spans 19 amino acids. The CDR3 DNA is TGTGCCAGCAGCCAAGATCAACGGACTAGCGGGGGGGCCCGCAATGAGCAGTTCTTC. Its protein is CASSQDQRTSGGARNEQFF.

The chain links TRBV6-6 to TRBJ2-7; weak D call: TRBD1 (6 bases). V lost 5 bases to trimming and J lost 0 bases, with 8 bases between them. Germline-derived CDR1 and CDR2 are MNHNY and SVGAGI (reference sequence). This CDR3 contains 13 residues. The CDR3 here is CASSDRSSYEQYF. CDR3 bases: TGTGCCAGCAGTGACAGGAGCTCCTACGAGCAGTACTTC.

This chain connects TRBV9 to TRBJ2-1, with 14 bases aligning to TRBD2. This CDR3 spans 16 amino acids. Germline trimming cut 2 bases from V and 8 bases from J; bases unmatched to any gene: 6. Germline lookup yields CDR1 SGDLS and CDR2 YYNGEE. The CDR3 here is CASSVGLAGAGDEQFF. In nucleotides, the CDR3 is TGTGCCAGCAGCGTGGGACTAGCGGGAGCCGGCGATGAGCAGTTCTTC.

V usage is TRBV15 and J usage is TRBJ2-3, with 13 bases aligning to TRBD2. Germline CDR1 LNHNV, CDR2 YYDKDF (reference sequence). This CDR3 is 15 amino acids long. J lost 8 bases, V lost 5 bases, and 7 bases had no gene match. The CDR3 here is CATSPRLAGGTTQYF. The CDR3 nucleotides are TGTGCCACCAGCCCTAGACTAGCGGGAGGCACTACGCAGTATTTT.

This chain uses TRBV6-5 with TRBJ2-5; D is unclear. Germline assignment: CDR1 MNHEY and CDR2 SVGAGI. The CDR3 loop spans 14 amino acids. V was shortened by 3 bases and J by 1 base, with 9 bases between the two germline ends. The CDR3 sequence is CASSYQTSQETQYF. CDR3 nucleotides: TGTGCCAGCAGTTATCAGACAAGCCAAGAGACCCAGTACTTC.

The CDR3 loop reads CAWTDRGTEAFF. In DNA form, the CDR3 reads TGTGCCTGGACGGACAGGGGCACTGAAGCTTTCTTT. This sequence joins TRBV30 and TRBJ1-1; 9 bases match TRBD1. Trimming removed 4 bases from V and 4 bases from J; junction bases left unmatched: 1. The CDR3 is made up of 12 amino acids. The germline CDR1 and CDR2 sequences are GTSNPN and SVGIG (reference sequence).

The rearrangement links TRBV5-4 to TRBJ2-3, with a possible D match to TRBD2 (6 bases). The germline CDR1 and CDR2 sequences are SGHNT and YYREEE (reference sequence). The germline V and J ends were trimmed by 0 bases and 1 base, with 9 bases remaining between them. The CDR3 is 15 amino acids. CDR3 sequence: CASSLALAGTDTQYF. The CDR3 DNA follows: TGTGCCAGCAGCTTGGCATTAGCGGGCACAGATACGCAGTATTTT.

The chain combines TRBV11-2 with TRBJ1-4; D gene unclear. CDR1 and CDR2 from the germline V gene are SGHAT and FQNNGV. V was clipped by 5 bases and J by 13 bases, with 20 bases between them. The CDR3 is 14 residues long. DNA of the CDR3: TGTGCCAGCAGCCCGCGGGCCCAACTAAGTGGACTGTTTTTT. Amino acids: CASSPRAQLSGLFF. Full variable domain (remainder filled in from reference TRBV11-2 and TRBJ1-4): EAGVAQSPRYKIIEKRQSVAFWCNPISGHATLYWYQQILGQGPKLLIQFQNNGVVDDSQLPKDRFSAERLKGVDSTLKIQPAKLEDSAVYLCASSPRAQLSGLFFGSGTQLSVL.

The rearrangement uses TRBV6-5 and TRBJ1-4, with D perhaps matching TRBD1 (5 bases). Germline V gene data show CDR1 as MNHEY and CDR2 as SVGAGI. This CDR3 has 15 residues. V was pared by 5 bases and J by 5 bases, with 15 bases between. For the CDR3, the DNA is TGTGCCAGCAGTGTCGGGGCGGCGGGGAATGAAAAACTGTTTTTT. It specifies CASSVGAAGNEKLFF.

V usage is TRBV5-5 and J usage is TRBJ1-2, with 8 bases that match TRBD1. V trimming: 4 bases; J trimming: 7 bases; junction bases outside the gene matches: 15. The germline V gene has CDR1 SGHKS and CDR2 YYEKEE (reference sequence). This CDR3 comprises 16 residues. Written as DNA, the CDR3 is TGTGCCAGCAGCACAGGGGGGCGCCCGGTGGTTGGTGGCTACACCTTC. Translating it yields CASSTGGRPVVGGYTF.

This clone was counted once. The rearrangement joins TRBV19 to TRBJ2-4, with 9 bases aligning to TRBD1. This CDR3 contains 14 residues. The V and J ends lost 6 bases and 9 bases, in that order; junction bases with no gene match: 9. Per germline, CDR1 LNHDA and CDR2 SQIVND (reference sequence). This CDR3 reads CASSPGQGSTIQYF. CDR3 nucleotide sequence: TGTGCCAGTAGCCCGGGACAGGGCAGCACCATTCAGTACTTC.

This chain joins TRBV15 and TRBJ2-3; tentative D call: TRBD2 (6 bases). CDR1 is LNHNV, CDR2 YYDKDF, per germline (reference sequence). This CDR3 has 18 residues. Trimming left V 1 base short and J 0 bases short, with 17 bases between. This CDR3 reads CATSRAAGGYSSTDTQYF. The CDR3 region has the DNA TGTGCCACCAGCAGAGCGGCCGGGGGTTACTCTAGCACAGATACGCAGTATTTT.

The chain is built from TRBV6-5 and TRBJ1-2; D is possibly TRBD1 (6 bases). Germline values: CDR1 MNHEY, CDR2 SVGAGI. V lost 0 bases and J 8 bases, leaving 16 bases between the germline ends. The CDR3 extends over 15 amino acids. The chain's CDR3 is CASSYSGQGLGGYTF. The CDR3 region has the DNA TGTGCCAGCAGTTACTCGGGTCAGGGGTTGGGGGGCTACACCTTC.

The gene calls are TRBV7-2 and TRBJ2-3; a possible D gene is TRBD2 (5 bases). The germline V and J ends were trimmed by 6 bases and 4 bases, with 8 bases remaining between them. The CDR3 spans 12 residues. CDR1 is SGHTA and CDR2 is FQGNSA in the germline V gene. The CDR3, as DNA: TGTGCCAGCAGGGCCGGGGCAGATACGCAGTATTTT. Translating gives CASRAGADTQYF.

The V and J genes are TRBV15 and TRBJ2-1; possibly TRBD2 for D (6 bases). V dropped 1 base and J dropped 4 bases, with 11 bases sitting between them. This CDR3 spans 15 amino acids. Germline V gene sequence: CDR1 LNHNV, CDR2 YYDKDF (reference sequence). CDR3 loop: CATSRVAEQYNEQFF. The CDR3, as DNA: TGTGCCACCAGCAGAGTAGCGGAACAATACAATGAGCAGTTCTTC.

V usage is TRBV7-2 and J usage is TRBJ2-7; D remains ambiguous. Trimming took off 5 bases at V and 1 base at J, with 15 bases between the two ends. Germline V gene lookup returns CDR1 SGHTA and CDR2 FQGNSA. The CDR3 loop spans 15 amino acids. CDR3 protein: CASSRRRSDSYEQYF. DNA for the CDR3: TGTGCCAGCAGCCGGCGTCGGAGCGATTCCTACGAGCAGTACTTC. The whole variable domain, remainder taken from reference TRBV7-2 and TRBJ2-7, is GAGVSQSPSNKVTEKGKDVELRCDPISGHTALYWYRQSLGQGLEFLIYFQGNSAPDKSGLPSDRFSAERTGGSVSTLTIQRTQQEDSAVYLCASSRRRSDSYEQYFGPGTRLTVT.

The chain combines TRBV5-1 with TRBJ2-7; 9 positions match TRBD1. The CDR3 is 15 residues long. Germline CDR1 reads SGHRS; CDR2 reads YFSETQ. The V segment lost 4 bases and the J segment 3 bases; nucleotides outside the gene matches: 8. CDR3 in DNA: TGCGCCAGCAGCCTTGGGGGACAGGGATTCTACGAGCAGTACTTC. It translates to CASSLGGQGFYEQYF.

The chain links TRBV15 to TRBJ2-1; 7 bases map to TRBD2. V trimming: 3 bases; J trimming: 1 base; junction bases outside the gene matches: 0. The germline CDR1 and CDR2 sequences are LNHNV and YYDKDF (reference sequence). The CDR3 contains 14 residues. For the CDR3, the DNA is TGTGCCACCAGCAGGGGACTATCCTACAATGAGCAGTTCTTC. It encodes CATSRGLSYNEQFF.

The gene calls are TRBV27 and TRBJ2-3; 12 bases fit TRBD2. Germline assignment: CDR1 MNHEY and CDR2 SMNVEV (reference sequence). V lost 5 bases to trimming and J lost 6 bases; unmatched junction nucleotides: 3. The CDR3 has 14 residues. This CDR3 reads CASSLAGGRDTQYF. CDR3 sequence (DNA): TGTGCCAGCAGTCTAGCGGGGGGGCGGGATACGCAGTATTTT.